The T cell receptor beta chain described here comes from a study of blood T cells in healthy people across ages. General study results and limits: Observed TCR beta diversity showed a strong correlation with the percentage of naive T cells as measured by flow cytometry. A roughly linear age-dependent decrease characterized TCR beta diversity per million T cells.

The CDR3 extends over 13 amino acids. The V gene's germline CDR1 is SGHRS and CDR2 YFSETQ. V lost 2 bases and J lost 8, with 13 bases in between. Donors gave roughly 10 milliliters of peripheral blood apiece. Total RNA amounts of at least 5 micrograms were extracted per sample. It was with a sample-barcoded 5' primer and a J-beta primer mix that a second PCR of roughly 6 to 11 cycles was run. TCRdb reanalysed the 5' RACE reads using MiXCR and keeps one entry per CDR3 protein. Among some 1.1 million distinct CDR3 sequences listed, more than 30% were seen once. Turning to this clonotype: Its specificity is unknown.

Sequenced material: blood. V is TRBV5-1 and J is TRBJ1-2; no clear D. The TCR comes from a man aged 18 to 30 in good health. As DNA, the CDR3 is TGCGCCAGCAGCTTTGACCCTACGCGGGGCTACACCTTC. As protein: CASSFDPTRGYTF.